Given below is one T cell receptor beta chain in context. V was pared by 7 bases and J by 2 bases, with 11 bases between. The CDR3 length is 14 residues. Looked up from germline, CDR1 is LGHDT and CDR2 is YNNKEL (reference sequence). Only in-frame clones appear in the TCRdb table, and some are missing; sequencing was by immunoSEQ multiplex PCR. The sample yields roughly 48,000 clones, 89% seen once. The record originates from a study of T cell responses to AZD1222 COVID-19 vaccine. V usage is TRBV3-1 (or the pseudogene TRBV3-2) and J usage is TRBJ1-4; weak D call: TRBD1 (5 bases). The receptor was derived from an adult who received the AZD1222 COVID-19 vaccine. This specimen was peripheral blood, taken 28 days after the second AZD1222 dose. The CDR3 nucleotides are TGTGCCAGCACCCAGGGTGGGACTAATGAAAAACTGTTTTTT. Protein: CASTQGGTNEKLFF.